This T cell receptor (beta chain) was identified during a study of shared clonotypes between healthy human individuals (dated by TCRdb to the early 2020s). Background for the entire study: The cohort included a few men and two women between 18 and 49 years of age. Libraries were prepared and TCR repertoires were sequenced by different laboratories using diverse techniques, in order to increase sequencing depth and limit assay-specific biases. Per donor, three plates each were used for CD4 naive and CD4 memory, two for CD8 naive, and one for CD8 memory. To estimate repertoire size and how much clonotype sharing occurs between individuals, the study deeply sequenced the blood TCR repertoires of roughly 5 healthy adults. Per donor, leukapheresis produced somewhere between about 0.9 and 9.5 billion PBMCs.

For the CD8 naive samples, CD45RO-negative cells were positively selected for CCR7, yielding a CD45RA+CCR7+ population from which TemRA cells were excluded. The donors were healthy, HIV-negative adults with no recently reported acute infections or vaccinations. Every donor was a Caucasian adult living in Nashville, Tennessee, USA. Blood was obtained by leukapheresis, after which PBMCs were separated by Ficoll-Histopaque density gradient centrifugation and cryopreserved in liquid nitrogen vapor phase. Analytical flow cytometry was used to check the purity and quantity of every magnetically sorted T cell population. Genomic DNA was isolated from every sorted fraction and measured by UV absorbance on a Nanodrop 2000c. CDR1 is given as SEHNR and CDR2 as FQNEAQ, both from the germline V gene (reference sequence). The CDR3 holds 16 amino acids from the cysteine to the phenylalanine. The entry retains the CDR3 DNA only, 48 bases that are in frame from base 1.

Study-wide conclusions, independent of this receptor: Sharing across several donors was observed for about 4.8% of naive CD4, 3.5% of naive CD8, 2.3% of memory CD4, and roughly 0.4% of memory CD8 clonotypes. Sampling was restricted to blood, and TCR repertoires in tissues likely differ from the TCR repertoires found in blood. Based on pairwise subsampling, the degree of clonotype sharing among donors was expected to be affected by sequencing depth. Because the study included only a small number of donors, the genetic and exposure-history diversity represented was limited. Clonotypes shared by all four sorted-subset donors showed higher generation probabilities than non-shared clonotypes. Rarefaction of sorted-subset datasets indicated incomplete sequencing despite the large sequencing depth. Estimated clonotype richness was generally larger for naive than for memory subsets.

TCR CDR3 regions were amplified from genomic DNA by multiplex PCR using the deep immunoSEQ assay. Genomic DNA extracted from each cell subset was distributed evenly over all wells of several immunoSEQ 96-well plates, and each plate served as one replicate. For sorted subsets, roughly 200 ng of genomic DNA, equivalent to around 31,000 T cell genomes, went into each replicate PCR. Purified libraries were measured with a Qubit 3.0 fluorometer, size-checked on a Bioanalyzer 2100, and measured again with the KAPA Library Quantification kit. Every immunoSEQ 96-well plate was sequenced on a separate single-read 150-cycle Illumina NextSeq 550 flow cell. Concerning the study's data processing: Because the immunoSEQ output held only junctional sequences and lacked quality scores, the filtering could not match the filtering applied to full-length reads. To assign V/J genes and CDR3, sequences were annotated using PyIR, a Python wrapper for IgBLAST v1.9, with IMGT germline references. Any read was removed if the V/J assignment was weak (E-value above 1e-6), the CDR3 was missing, or the read contained stop codons, out-of-frame junctions, or ambiguous translated residues. A V3J clonotype was defined by an identical inferred V gene, J gene, and CDR3 amino acid sequence. Percentage overlap between repertoires was calculated by dividing the number of shared unique clonotypes by the size of the smaller repertoire. Richness of each repertoire was evaluated using RTK rarefaction, the Chao1 estimator, and Recon v2.1 estimates of unobserved clonotypes. For all TCRbeta clonotypes obtained by the gDNA method from a few donors, generation probabilities were computed with OLGA. TCRdb carries this immuneACCESS record with in-frame sequences only. Its versions omit some clonotypes, under half of them owing to an unresolved V gene in the studies checked, with the rest unexplained. D and trimming were read from the DNA, whereas the V and J calls and clone size are those reported in that table. The table for this sample lists around 1.9 million clones; roughly 91% of them were counted only once. The ten largest clones capture more than 1.5% of the sample.

Concerning this clone itself: Its antigen remains unidentified. Compared with germline, one end of the junction differs, possibly owing to a read error.

This receptor was obtained from a man younger than 35 in good health. Some clones in this sample may be carry-over from other donors' samples. The V and J genes are TRBV7-9 and TRBJ1-5; 8 central bases correspond to TRBD1. The sample taken for sequencing was naive CD8+ T cells from PBMCs. What this sample's cell subset or site label stands for: CD45RA+CCR7+. Read as DNA, the sequence is TGTGCCAGCAGCTTAGCGGGCGCAGGGGGCAAGCAGCCCCAGCATTTT. Translated, this gives CASSLAGAGGKQPQHF.